The 9 T cell receptor beta chains below all came from one sample that was sequenced in a study of shared clonotypes between healthy human individuals. Measured with immunoSEQ multiplex PCR; TCRdb has only the in-frame clones, and not every one. This table holds 1,500,000 or so clones, roughly 95% found once. The sample comprised naive CD4+ T cells sorted from blood. Subset defined: CD45RA+ positively selected. These receptors all stem from a man aged 30 to 45 in good health.

The chain recombines TRBV5-8 with TRBJ1-4; TRBD1 agrees at 10 bases. Germline assignment: CDR1 SGHTS and CDR2 YDEGEE. V dropped 4 bases and J dropped 4; count of bases not matched to a gene: 4. The CDR3 totals 15 residues. CDR3 amino acids: CASSAGQGGNEKLFF. As DNA, the CDR3 is TGTGCCAGCAGCGCCGGACAGGGGGGTAATGAAAAACTGTTTTTT.

V usage is TRBV7-2 and J usage is TRBJ2-7; D might be TRBD1 (5 bases). From germline, CDR1 is SGHTA and CDR2 FQGNSA. Trimming cost V 2 bases and J 0 bases, with 11 bases left between them. This CDR3 contains 15 residues. The CDR3 DNA sequence: TGTGCCAGCAGCTTAAGGACATCCTCCTCCTACGAGCAGTACTTC. Protein product: CASSLRTSSSYEQYF.

The chain joins TRBV28 to TRBJ2-2; D call uncertain. The CDR3 is 12 amino acids. Per germline, CDR1 MDHEN and CDR2 SYDVKM. Trimming stripped 6 bases from V and 8 bases from J, with 10 bases between. The CDR3 sequence: CASRVLGGELFF. In DNA form, the CDR3 reads TGTGCCAGCAGGGTTCTCGGAGGGGAGCTGTTTTTT.

This chain links TRBV18 with TRBJ1-2; possibly TRBD1 for D (5 bases). This CDR3 spans 13 amino acids. Germline V lookup: CDR1 KGHSH, CDR2 LQKENI. The V end lost 7 bases, the J end lost 8 bases, and 17 bases lay between the germline ends. Written as DNA, the CDR3 is TGTGCCAGCTTATCCGATCGGGGCCGCGGCTACACCTTC. This encodes CASLSDRGRGYTF.

The gene calls are TRBV5-1 and TRBJ2-1; D is perhaps TRBD1 (6 bases). V lost 2 bases to trimming and J lost 1 base, with 10 bases between them. Germline V gene data show CDR1 as SGHRS and CDR2 as YFSETQ. The CDR3 is 15 residues long. CDR3 sequence: CASSFVGQSYNEQFF. CDR3 nucleotide sequence: TGCGCCAGCAGCTTTGTAGGACAGTCCTACAATGAGCAGTTCTTC.

The chain has TRBV11-3 and TRBJ2-5, with D possibly TRBD1 on 5 matching bases. V was shortened by 4 bases and J by 2 bases, with 11 bases between the two germline ends. The CDR3 sequence is 14 residues long. CDR1 and CDR2 from the germline V gene are SGHNT and YENEEA. The CDR3 region is CASSSTALQETQYF. CDR3 bases: TGTGCCAGCAGCTCGACAGCTTTACAAGAGACCCAGTACTTC.

This chain links TRBV11-2 with TRBJ2-2; D perhaps matches TRBD2 (6 bases). The ends were cut back, 8 bases at V and 5 bases at J, with 12 bases in the middle. This CDR3 is built from 13 residues. CDR1 is SGHAT and CDR2 is FQNNGV in the germline V gene. The CDR3, as DNA: TGTGCCAGCGGAGGGGCGCGGACCGGGGAGCTGTTTTTT. The encoded protein is CASGGARTGELFF. The variable domain in full, completed from reference TRBV11-2 and TRBJ2-2, reads EAGVAQSPRYKIIEKRQSVAFWCNPISGHATLYWYQQILGQGPKLLIQFQNNGVVDDSQLPKDRFSAERLKGVDSTLKIQPAKLEDSAVYLCASGGARTGELFFGEGSRLTVL.

The chain has TRBV6-1 and TRBJ2-2, with D perhaps matching TRBD2 (6 bases). The V and J ends lost 11 bases and 4 bases respectively, with 20 bases between them. The CDR3 has 15 amino acids. The germline CDR1 and CDR2 sequences are MNHNS and SASEGT. This CDR3 reads CACRIEFGGTGELFF. The DNA for the CDR3 is TGTGCCTGCCGAATTGAATTCGGGGGCACCGGGGAGCTGTTTTTT.

The chain combines TRBV7-9 with TRBJ2-7; D gene ambiguous. V lost 5 bases and J 5 bases, leaving 7 bases between the germline ends. CDR3 size: 11 residues. Germline loops: CDR1 SEHNR, CDR2 FQNEAQ (reference sequence). The CDR3 sequence: CASSQEHEQYF. The CDR3 DNA sequence: TGTGCCAGCAGCCAGGAGCACGAGCAGTACTTC.